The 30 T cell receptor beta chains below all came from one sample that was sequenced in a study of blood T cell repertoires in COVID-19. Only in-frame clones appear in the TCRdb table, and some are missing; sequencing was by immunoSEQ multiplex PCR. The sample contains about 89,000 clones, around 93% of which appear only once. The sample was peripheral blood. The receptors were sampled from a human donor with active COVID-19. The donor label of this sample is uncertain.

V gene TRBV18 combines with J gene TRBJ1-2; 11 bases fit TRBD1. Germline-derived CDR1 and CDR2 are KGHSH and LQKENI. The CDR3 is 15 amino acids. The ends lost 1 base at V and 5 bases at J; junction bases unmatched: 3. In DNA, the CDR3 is TGTGCCAGCTCACCACTCGGACAGGGGGCATATGGCTACACCTTC. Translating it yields CASSPLGQGAYGYTF.

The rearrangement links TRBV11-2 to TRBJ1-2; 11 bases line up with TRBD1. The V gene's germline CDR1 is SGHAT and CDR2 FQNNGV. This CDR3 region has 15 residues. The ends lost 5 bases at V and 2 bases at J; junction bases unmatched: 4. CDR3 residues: CASSHGTGGNYGYTF. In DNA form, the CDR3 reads TGTGCCAGCAGCCACGGGACAGGGGGAAACTATGGCTACACCTTC.

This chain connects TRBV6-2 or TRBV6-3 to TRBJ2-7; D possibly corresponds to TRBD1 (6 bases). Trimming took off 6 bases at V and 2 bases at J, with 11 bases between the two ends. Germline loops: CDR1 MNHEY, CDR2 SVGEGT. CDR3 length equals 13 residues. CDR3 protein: CASSRTEAYEQYF. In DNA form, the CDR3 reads TGTGCCAGCAGCCGGACAGAAGCCTACGAGCAGTACTTC.

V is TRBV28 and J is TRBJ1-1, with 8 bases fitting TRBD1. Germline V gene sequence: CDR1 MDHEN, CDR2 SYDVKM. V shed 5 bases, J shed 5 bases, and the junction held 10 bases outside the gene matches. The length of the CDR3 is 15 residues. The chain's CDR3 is CASSPHGQGITEAFF. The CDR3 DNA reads TGTGCCAGCAGTCCCCACGGACAGGGTATAACTGAAGCTTTCTTT.

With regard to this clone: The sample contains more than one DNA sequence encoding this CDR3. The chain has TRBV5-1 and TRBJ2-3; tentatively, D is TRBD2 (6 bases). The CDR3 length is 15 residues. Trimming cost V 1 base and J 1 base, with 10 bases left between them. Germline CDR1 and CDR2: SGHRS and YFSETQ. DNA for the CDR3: TGCGCCAGCAGCTTGCGGGGGTTAGGCACAGATACGCAGTATTTT. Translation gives CASSLRGLGTDTQYF.

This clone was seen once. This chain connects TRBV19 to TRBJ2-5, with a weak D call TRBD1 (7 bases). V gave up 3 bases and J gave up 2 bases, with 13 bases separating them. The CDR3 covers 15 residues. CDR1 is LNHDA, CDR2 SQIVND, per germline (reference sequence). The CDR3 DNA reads TGTGCCAGTAGTATTCGCCAGGGGGGACAAGAGACCCAGTACTTC. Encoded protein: CASSIRQGGQETQYF.

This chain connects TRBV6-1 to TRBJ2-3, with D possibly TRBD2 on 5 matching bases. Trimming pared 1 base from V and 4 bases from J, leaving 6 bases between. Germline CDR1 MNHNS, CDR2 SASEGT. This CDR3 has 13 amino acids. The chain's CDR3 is CASSEERADTQYF. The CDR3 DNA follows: TGTGCCAGCAGTGAAGAGAGGGCAGATACGCAGTATTTT.

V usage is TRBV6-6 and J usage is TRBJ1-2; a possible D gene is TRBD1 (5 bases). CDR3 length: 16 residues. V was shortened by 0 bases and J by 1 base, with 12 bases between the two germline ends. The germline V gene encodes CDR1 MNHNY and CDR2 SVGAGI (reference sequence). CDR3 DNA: TGTGCCAGCAGTTACTCGGGGGGGTCTCATAACTATGGCTACACCTTC. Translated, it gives CASSYSGGSHNYGYTF.

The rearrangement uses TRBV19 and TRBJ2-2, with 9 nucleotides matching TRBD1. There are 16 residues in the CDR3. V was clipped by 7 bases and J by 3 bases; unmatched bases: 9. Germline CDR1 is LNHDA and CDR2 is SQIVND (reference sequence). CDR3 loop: CASTFAGQGYTGELFF. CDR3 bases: TGTGCCAGTACCTTCGCGGGACAGGGATACACCGGGGAGCTGTTTTTT.

The CDR3 is CASSRPGQESYEQYF. The CDR3 DNA reads TGTGCCAGCAGCAGGCCGGGACAGGAGTCCTACGAGCAGTACTTC. The chain has TRBV11-1 and TRBJ2-7; 8 bases are a match to TRBD1. This CDR3 region has 15 residues. CDR1 is SGHAT and CDR2 is FQDESV in the germline V gene (reference sequence). The V and J ends lost 5 bases and 1 base, in that order; junction bases with no gene match: 7.

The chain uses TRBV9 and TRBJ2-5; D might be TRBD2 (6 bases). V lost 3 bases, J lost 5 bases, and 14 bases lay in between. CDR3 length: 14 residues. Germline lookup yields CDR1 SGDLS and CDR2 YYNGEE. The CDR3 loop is CASSAGGLAETQYF. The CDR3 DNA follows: TGTGCCAGCAGCGCTGGAGGGCTAGCGGAGACCCAGTACTTC.

In DNA, the CDR3 is TGCGCCAGCAGCTGGGACAAGGACAGGACATCACCCCTCCACTTT. Protein product: CASSWDKDRTSPLHF. The chain carries TRBV5-1 and TRBJ1-6, with TRBD1 matching over 7 bases. V shed 3 bases, J shed 10 bases, and the junction held 10 bases outside the gene matches. Per germline, CDR1 SGHRS and CDR2 YFSETQ. CDR3 length equals 15 residues.

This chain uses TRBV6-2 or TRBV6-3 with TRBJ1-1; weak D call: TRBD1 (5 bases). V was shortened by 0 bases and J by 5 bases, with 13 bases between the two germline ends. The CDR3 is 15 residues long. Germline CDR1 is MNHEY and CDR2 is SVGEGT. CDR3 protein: CASSYSSYRITEAFF. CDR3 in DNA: TGTGCCAGCAGTTACTCGAGCTACAGGATAACTGAAGCTTTCTTT.

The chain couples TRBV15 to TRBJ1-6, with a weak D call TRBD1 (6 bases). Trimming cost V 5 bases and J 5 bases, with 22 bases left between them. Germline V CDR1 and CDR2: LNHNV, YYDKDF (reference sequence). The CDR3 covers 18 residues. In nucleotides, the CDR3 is TGTGCCACCAGCGGTAGGACAGATACCTTCCCTCATAATTCACCCCTCCACTTT. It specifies CATSGRTDTFPHNSPLHF.

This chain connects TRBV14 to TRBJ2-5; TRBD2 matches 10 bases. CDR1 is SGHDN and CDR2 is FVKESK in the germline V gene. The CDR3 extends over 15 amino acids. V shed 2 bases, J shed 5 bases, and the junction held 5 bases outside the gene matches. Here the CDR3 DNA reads TGTGCCAGCAGCCAACTAGCGGGGGCGGGGGAGACCCAGTACTTC. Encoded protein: CASSQLAGAGETQYF.

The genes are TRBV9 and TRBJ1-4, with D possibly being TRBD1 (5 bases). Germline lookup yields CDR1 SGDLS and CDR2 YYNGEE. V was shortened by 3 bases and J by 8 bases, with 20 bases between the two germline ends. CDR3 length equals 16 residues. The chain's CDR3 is CASSELLGGPREKLFF. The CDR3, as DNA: TGTGCCAGCAGCGAACTTTTGGGGGGTCCACGCGAAAAACTGTTTTTT.

CDR3 protein: CASSETPDRGNYGYTF. The CDR3 nucleotides are TGTGCCAGCAGTGAAACACCGGACAGGGGTAACTATGGCTACACCTTC. The chain employs TRBV6-1 and TRBJ1-2; 9 nucleotides agree with TRBD1. The V segment lost 2 bases and the J segment 1 base; nucleotides outside the gene matches: 5. This CDR3 has 16 amino acids. The germline gives CDR1 MNHNS, CDR2 SASEGT.

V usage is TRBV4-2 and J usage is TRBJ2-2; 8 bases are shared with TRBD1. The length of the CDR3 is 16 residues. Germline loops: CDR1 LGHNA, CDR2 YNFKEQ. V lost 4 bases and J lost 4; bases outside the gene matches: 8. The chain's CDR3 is CASSRDRGFGTGELFF. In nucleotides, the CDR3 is TGTGCCAGCAGCCGAGACAGGGGATTCGGCACCGGGGAGCTGTTTTTT.

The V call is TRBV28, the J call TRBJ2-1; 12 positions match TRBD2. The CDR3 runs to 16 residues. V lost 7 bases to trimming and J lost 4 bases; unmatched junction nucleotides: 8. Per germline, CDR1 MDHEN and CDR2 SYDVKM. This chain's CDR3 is CASTTTSGGEYNEQFF. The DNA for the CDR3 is TGTGCCAGCACTACGACTAGCGGGGGAGAATACAATGAGCAGTTCTTC.

The CDR3 DNA sequence: TGCAGCGTTGAAGGGACACTCTACAATGAGCAGTTCTTC. This encodes CSVEGTLYNEQFF. The chain combines TRBV29-1 with TRBJ2-1; possible D gene TRBD1, 5 bases. The germline gives CDR1 SQVTM, CDR2 ANQGSEA. The CDR3 extends over 13 amino acids. Deletions cut 1 base from V and 3 bases from J, with 7 bases between.

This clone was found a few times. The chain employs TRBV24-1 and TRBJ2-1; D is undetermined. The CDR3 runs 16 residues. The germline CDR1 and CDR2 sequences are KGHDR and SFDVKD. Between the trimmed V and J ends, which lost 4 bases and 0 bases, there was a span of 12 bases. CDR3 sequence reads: CATSDSDPSSYNEQFF. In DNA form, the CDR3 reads TGTGCCACCAGTGACTCAGACCCTAGCTCCTACAATGAGCAGTTCTTC.

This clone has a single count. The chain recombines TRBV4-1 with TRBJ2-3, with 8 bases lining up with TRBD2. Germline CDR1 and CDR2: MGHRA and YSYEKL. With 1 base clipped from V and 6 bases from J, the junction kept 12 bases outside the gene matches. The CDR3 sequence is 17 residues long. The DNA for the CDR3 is TGCGCCAGCAGCCAAGCCCTCACAGCGGGGGCGGGGGATACGCAGTATTTT. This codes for CASSQALTAGAGDTQYF.

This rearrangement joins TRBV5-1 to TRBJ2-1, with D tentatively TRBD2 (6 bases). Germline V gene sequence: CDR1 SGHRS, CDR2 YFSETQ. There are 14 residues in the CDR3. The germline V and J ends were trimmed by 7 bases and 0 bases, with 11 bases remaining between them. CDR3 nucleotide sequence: TGCGCCAGCTTTAGCGGTGGCTCCTACAATGAGCAGTTCTTC. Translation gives CASFSGGSYNEQFF. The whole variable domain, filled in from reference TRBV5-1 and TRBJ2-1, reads KAGVTQTPRYLIKTRGQQVTLSCSPISGHRSVSWYQQTPGQGLQFLFEYFSETQRNKGNFPGRFSGRQFSNSRSEMNVSTLELGDSALYLCASFSGGSYNEQFFGPGTRLTVL.

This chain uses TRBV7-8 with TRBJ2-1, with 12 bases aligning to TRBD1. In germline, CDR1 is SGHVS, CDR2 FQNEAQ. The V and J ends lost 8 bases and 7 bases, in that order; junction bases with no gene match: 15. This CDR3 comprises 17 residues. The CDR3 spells CASLEMKPGQGANEQFF. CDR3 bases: TGTGCCAGCCTAGAGATGAAACCGGGACAGGGGGCGAATGAGCAGTTCTTC.

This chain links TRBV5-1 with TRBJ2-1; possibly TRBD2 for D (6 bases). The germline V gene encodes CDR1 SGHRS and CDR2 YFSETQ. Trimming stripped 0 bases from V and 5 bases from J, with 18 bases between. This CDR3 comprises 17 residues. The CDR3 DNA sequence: TGCGCCAGCAGCTTGGAGTCTACGGGAGCTCGGGACAATGAGCAGTTCTTC. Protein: CASSLESTGARDNEQFF.

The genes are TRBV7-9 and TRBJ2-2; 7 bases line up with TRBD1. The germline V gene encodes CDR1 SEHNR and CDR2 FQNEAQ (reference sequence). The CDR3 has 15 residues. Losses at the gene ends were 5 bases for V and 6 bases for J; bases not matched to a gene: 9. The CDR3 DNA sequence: TGTGCCAGCAGCCTCGACAGGGAATTCGCCGGGGAGCTGTTTTTT. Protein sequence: CASSLDREFAGELFF.

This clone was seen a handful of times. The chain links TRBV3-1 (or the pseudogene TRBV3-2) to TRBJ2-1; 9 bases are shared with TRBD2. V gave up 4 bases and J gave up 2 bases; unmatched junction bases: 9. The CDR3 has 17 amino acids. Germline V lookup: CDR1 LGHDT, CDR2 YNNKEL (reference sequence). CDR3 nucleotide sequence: TGTGCCAGCAGCCGGGATGGGCTAGCGGGGACCTACAATGAGCAGTTCTTC. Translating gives CASSRDGLAGTYNEQFF.

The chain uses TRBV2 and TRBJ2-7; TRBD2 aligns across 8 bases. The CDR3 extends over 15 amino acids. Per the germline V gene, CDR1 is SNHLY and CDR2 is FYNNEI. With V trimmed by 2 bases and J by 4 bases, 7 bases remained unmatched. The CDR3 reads CASSERSGGPYEQYF. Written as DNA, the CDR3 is TGTGCCAGCAGTGAAAGGTCGGGGGGGCCTTACGAGCAGTACTTC.

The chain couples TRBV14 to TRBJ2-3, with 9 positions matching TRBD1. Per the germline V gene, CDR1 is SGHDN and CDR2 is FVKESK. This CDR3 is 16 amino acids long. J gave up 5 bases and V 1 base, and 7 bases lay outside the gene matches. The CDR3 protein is CASSQGRDRVLDTQYF. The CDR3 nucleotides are TGTGCCAGCAGCCAAGGCCGGGACAGGGTTCTAGATACGCAGTATTTT.

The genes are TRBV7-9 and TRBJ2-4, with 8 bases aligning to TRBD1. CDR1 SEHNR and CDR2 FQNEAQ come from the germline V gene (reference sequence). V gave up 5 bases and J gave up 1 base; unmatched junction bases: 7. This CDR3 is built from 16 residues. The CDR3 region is CASSPGGLWAKNIQYF. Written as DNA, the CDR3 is TGTGCCAGCAGCCCAGGGGGCTTATGGGCCAAAAACATTCAGTACTTC.